This T cell receptor beta chain appears in the sequencing data of a study of T cells in Graves' hyperthyroidism and ophthalmopathy. The study excluded patients with uncontrolled infection, other autoimmune disease, pregnancy or lactation. Amplification yielded TCR beta CDR3 regions, with RNA transcripts as the source. The HTBI set primed first-round TCR CDR3 RT-PCR. TCRdb re-called the multiplex PCR reads through MiXCR, storing one row per CDR3 protein. The sample lists around 620,000 distinct CDR3 sequences; more than 45% were seen once. The table lists this clonotype with many counts. The CDR3 is 17 residues long. Germline V lookup: CDR1 LNHDA, CDR2 SQIVND (reference sequence). V lost 4 bases, J lost 1 base, and 10 bases stayed unmatched.

J is TRBJ1-1 and V is TRBV19, with 9 bases lining up with TRBD1. The origin of this receptor is an adult woman with Graves' disease, either hyperthyroidism or ophthalmopathy (not recorded which). Sequencing input: peripheral blood or thyroid tissue (not recorded which). This CDR3 is CASSTGQGISSNTEAFF. The CDR3 DNA is TGTGCCAGTAGTACCGGACAGGGGATCTCTTCGAACACTGAAGCTTTCTTT. The full variable domain, with the rest looked up from reference TRBV19 and TRBJ1-1, is DGGITQSPKYLFRKEGQNVTLSCEQNLNHDAMYWYRQDPGQGLRLIYYSQIVNDFQKGDIAEGYSVSREKKESFPLTVTSAQKNPTAFYLCASSTGQGISSNTEAFFGQGTRLTVV.